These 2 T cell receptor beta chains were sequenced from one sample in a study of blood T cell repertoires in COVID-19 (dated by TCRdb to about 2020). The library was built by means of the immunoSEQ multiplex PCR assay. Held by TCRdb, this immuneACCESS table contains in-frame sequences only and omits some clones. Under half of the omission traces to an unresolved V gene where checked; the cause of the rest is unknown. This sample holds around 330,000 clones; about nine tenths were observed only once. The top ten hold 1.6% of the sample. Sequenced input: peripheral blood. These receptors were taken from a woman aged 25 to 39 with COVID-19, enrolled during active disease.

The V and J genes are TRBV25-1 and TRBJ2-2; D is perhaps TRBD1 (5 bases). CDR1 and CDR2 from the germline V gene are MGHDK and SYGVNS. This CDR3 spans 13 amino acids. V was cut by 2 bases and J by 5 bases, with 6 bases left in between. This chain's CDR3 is CASSEGATGELFF. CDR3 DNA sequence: TGTGCCAGCAGTGAAGGGGCGACCGGGGAGCTGTTTTTT.

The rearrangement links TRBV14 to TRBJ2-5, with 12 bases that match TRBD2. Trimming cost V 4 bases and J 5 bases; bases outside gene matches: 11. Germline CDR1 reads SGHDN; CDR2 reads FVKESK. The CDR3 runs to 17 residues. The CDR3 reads CASSPGLAGRIVETQYF. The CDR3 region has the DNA TGTGCCAGCAGCCCAGGACTAGCGGGGAGGATCGTTGAGACCCAGTACTTC.